The 2 T cell receptor beta chains reported below all come from one sample, sequenced in a study of patients and donors after allogeneic stem cell transplantation (TCRdb year 2020). Libraries were prepared through RT-PCR. The sequencer was a NextSeq 550. Starting from the raw public reads, TCRdb applied fastp trimming at Q25, assembled clones with MiXCR and retained in-frame beta chains. Duplicate CDR3 protein sequences are folded into a single record with the most common DNA and genes. This sample has approximately 98,000 distinct CDR3 sequences in its table, and about a third of those were observed once. The ten largest clones add up to around 25% of the sample. Sequencing was carried out using blood, either unsorted or a sorted T cell fraction (not recorded which). The receptors shown here come from a human donor who was either an allogeneic HSCT recipient or a stem cell or donor lymphocyte infusion donor (not recorded which). It is not recorded whose cells these are; they may come from a transplant donor.

The sample holds a few counts of this clonotype. The chain combines TRBV6-2 or TRBV6-3 with TRBJ2-7; D ambiguous. The CDR3 is 10 amino acids. CDR1 and CDR2 from the germline V gene are MNHEY and SVGEGT. Trimming removed 8 bases from V and 4 bases from J, with 6 bases in between. The CDR3 DNA sequence: TGTGCCAGCGGACGTTACGAGCAGTACTTC. It encodes CASGRYEQYF.

This clonotype came up a few times. The V and J genes are TRBV7-2 and TRBJ2-5, with a weak D call TRBD1 (5 bases). The CDR3 has 13 residues. V was shortened by 1 base and J by 3 bases, with 6 bases between the two germline ends. Germline V gene sequence: CDR1 SGHTA, CDR2 FQGNSA. The DNA for the CDR3 is TGTGCCAGCAGCTTAGTCAGGGAAGAGACCCAGTACTTC. The encoded protein is CASSLVREETQYF.